This passage covers 2 T cell receptor beta chains from one sample sequenced in a study of OX40 agonist ivuxolimab in advanced cancers. The method was immunoSEQ multiplex PCR; TCRdb's version includes in-frame clones alone and lacks a portion of them. The repertoire has about 77,000 clones, 65% to 90% of them found once; the top ten carry around 0.6%. The specimen comprised CD4+ or CD8+ T cells sorted from blood, sampled in a trial of the OX40 agonist ivuxolimab. The source is an adult with an advanced solid tumor such as melanoma, head and neck, liver or kidney cancer.

CDR3 sequence reads: CASSRQFPQGGQPQHF. The CDR3 nucleotides read TGTGCCAGCAGTCGACAGTTCCCCCAGGGAGGTCAGCCCCAGCATTTT. This sequence joins TRBV4-2 and TRBJ1-5; possible D gene TRBD1, 5 bases. Germline CDR1 reads LGHNA; CDR2 reads YNFKEQ. This CDR3 has 16 residues. V dropped 6 bases and J dropped 6 bases, with 21 bases sitting between them.

V usage is TRBV11-2 and J usage is TRBJ1-1; no clear D. This CDR3 comprises 12 residues. Deletions cut 0 bases from V and 7 bases from J, with 6 bases between. Germline V gene data show CDR1 as SGHAT and CDR2 as FQNNGV. Here the CDR3 DNA reads TGTGCCAGCAGCTTAGATTGGGGTGAAGCTTTCTTT. Protein sequence: CASSLDWGEAFF.